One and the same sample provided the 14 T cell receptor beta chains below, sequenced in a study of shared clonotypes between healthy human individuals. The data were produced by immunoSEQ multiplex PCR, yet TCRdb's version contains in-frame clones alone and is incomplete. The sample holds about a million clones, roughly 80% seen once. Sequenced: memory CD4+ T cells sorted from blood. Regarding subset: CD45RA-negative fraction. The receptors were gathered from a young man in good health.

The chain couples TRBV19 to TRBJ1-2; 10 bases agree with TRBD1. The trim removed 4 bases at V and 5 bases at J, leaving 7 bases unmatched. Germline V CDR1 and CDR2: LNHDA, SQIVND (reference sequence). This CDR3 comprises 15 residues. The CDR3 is CASSTGQGVRYGYTF. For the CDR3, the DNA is TGTGCCAGTAGTACTGGACAGGGGGTGAGATATGGCTACACCTTC.

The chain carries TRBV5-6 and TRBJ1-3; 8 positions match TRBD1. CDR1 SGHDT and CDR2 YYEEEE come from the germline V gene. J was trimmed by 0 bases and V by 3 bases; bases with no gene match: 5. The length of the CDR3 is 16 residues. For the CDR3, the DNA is TGTGCCAGCAGCTCGGACAGGGCTGCCTCTGGAAACACCATATATTTT. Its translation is CASSSDRAASGNTIYF.

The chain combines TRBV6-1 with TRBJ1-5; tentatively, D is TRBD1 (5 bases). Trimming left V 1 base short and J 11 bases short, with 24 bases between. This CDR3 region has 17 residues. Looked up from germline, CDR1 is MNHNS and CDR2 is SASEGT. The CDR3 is CASSEGEGQGARAAQHF. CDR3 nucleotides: TGTGCCAGCAGTGAAGGGGAGGGGCAGGGCGCAAGAGCGGCCCAGCATTTT.

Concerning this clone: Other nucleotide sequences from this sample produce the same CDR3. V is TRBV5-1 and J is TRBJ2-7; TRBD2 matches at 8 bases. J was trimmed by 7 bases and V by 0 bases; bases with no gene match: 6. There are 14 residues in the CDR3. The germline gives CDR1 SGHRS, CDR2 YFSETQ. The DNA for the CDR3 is TGCGCCAGCAGCTTGGAGGCGGGGGGCAGGGAGCAGTACTTC. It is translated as CASSLEAGGREQYF.

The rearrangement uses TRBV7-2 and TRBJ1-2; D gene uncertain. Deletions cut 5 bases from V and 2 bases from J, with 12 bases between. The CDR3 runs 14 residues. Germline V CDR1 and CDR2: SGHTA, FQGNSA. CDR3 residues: CASSHLGGNYGYTF. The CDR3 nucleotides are TGTGCCAGCAGCCACCTGGGCGGGAACTATGGCTACACCTTC.

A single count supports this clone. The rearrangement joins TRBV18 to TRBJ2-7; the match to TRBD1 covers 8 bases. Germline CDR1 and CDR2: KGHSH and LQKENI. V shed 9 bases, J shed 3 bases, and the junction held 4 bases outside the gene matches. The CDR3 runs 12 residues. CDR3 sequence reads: CASAGQGYEQYF. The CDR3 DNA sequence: TGTGCCAGTGCCGGACAGGGCTACGAGCAGTACTTC.

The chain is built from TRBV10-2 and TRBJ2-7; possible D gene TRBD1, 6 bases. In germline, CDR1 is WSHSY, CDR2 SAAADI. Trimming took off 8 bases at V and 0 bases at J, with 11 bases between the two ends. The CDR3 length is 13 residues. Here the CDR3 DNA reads TGCGCCAGCGTACAGGGCGGCTCCTACGAGCAGTACTTC. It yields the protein CASVQGGSYEQYF.

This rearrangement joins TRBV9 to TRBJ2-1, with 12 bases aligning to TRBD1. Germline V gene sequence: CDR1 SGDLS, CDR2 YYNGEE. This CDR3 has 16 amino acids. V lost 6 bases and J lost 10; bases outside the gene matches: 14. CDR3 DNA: TGTGCCAGCAATACGCCCGGGACAGGGGGCAGGGGCGAGCAGTTCTTC. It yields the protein CASNTPGTGGRGEQFF.

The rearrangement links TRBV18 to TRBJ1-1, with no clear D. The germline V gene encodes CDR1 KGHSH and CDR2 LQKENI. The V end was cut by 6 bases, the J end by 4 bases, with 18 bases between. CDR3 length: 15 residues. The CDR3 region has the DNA TGTGCCAGCTCGGAGAGTCTCCTATTTGGCACTGAAGCTTTCTTT. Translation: CASSESLLFGTEAFF. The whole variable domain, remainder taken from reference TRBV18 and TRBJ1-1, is NAGVMQNPRHLVRRRGQEARLRCSPMKGHSHVYWYRQLPEEGLKFMVYLQKENIIDESGMPKERFSAEFPKEGPSILRIQQVVRGDSAAYFCASSESLLFGTEAFFGQGTRLTVV.

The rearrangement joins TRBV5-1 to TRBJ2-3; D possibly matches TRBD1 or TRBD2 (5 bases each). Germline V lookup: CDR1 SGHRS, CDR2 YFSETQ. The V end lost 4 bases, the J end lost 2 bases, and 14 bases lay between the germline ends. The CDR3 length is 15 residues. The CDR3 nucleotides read TGCGCCAGCAGCACAGGACTGCAAACCACAGATACGCAGTATTTT. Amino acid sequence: CASSTGLQTTDTQYF.

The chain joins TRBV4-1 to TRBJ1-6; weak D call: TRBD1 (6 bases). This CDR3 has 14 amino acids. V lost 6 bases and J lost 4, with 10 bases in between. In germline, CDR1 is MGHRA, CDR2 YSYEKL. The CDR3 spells CASSLQGYNSPLHF. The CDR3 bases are TGCGCCAGCAGTCTGCAGGGGTATAATTCACCCCTCCACTTT.

Here the CDR3 DNA reads TGTGCCAGCTCACCACCGAGGAGACAGGGTGATGAAAAACTGTTTTTT. It codes for CASSPPRRQGDEKLFF. The rearrangement links TRBV18 to TRBJ1-4; 7 bases line up with TRBD1. The CDR3 is 16 residues long. CDR1 KGHSH and CDR2 LQKENI come from the germline V gene. The V and J ends lost 0 bases and 6 bases, in that order; junction bases with no gene match: 7. Drawing the rest from reference TRBV18 and TRBJ1-4, the complete variable domain is NAGVMQNPRHLVRRRGQEARLRCSPMKGHSHVYWYRQLPEEGLKFMVYLQKENIIDESGMPKERFSAEFPKEGPSILRIQQVVRGDSAAYFCASSPPRRQGDEKLFFGSGTQLSVL.

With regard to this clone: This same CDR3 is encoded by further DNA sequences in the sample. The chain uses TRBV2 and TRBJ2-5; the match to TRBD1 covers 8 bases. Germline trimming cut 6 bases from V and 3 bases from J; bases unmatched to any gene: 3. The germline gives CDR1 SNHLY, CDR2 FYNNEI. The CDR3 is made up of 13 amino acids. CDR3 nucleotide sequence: TGTGCCAGCAGCGACAGGGGAAAAGAGACCCAGTACTTC. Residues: CASSDRGKETQYF.

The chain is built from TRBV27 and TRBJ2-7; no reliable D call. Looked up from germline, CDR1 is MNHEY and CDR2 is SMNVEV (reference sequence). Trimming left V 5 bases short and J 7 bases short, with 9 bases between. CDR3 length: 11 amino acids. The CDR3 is CASSINKEQYF. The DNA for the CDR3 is TGTGCCAGCAGTATAAATAAGGAGCAGTACTTC.